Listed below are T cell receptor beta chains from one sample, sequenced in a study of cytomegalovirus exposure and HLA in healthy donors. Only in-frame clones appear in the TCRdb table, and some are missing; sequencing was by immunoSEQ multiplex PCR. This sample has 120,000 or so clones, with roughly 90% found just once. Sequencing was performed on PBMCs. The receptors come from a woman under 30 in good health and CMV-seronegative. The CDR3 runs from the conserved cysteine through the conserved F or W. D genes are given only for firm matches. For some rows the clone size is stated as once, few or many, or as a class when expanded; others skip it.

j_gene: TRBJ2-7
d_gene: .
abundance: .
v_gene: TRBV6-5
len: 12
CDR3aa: CASSFRGGEQYF
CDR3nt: TGTGCCAGCAGTTTTAGGGGTGGCGAGCAGTACTTC

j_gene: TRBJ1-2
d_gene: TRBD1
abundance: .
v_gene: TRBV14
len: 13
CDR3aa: CASSSTGPYGYTF
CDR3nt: TGTGCCAGCAGCTCGACAGGGCCCTATGGCTACACCTTC

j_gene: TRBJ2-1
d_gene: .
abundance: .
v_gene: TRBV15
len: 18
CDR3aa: CATSRVAGAAGSYNEQFF
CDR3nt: TGTGCCACCAGCAGAGTTGCGGGGGCGGCCGGCTCCTACAATGAGCAGTTCTTC

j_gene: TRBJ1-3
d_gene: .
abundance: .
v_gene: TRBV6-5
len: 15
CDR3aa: CASSPSSVAGNTIYF
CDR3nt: TGTGCCAGCAGCCCAAGCTCGGTTGCAGGAAACACCATATATTTT

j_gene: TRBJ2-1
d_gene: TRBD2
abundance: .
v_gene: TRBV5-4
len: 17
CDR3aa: CASSLAVGGGRYNEQFF
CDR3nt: TGTGCCAGCAGCTTGGCCGTCGGCGGGGGGCGGTACAATGAGCAGTTCTTC

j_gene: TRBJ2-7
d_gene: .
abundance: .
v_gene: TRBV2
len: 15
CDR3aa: CASSEHGHPFDEQYF
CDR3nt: TGTGCCAGCAGTGAACACGGACACCCCTTTGACGAGCAGTACTTC

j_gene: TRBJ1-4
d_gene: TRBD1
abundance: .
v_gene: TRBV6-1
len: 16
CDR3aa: CASRERTGGSGEKLFF
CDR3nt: TGTGCCAGCAGGGAACGGACAGGGGGATCGGGTGAAAAACTGTTTTTT

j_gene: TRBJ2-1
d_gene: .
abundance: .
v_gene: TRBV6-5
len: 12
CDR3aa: CASSRGYNEQFF
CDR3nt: TGTGCCAGCAGTCGCGGATACAATGAGCAGTTCTTC

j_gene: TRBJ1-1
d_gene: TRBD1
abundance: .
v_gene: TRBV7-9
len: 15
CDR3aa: CASTGTGVMNTEAFF
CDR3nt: TGTGCCAGCACCGGGACAGGGGTCATGAACACTGAAGCTTTCTTT

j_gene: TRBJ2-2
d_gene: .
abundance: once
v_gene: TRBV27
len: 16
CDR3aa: CASSLGGNLNTGELFF
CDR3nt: TGTGCCAGCAGTTTAGGCGGCAACCTGAACACCGGGGAGCTGTTTTTT

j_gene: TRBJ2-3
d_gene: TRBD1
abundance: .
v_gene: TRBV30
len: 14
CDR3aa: CAWSRDRGTDTQYF
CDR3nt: TGTGCCTGGAGCCGGGACAGGGGGACAGATACGCAGTATTTT

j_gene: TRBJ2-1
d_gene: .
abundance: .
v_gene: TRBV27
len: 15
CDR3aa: CASSPRLFSYNEQFF
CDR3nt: TGTGCCAGCAGTCCACGACTATTCTCCTACAATGAGCAGTTCTTC

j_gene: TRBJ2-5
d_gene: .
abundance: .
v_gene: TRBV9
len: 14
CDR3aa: CASSRGGVQETQYF
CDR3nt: TGTGCCAGCAGCCGAGGCGGGGTCCAAGAGACCCAGTACTTC

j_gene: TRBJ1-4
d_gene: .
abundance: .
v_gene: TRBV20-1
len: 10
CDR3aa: CSATGEKLFF
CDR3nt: TGCAGTGCCACAGGTGAAAAACTGTTTTTT

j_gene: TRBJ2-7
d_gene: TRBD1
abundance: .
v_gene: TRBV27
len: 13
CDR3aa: CASSSTGGYEQYF
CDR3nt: TGTGCCAGCAGTTCGACAGGGGGCTACGAGCAGTACTTC

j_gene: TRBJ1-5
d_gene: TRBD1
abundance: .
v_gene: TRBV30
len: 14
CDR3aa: CAWSHGQGGQPQHF
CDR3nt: TGTGCCTGGAGTCACGGACAGGGAGGTCAGCCCCAGCATTTT

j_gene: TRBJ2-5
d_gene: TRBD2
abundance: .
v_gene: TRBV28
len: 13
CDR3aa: CASSRGGRETQYF
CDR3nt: TGTGCCAGCAGCCGGGGGGGCCGTGAGACCCAGTACTTC

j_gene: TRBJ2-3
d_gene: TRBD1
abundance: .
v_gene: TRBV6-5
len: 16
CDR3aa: CASSYQRQGGTDTQYF
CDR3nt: TGTGCCAGCAGTTACCAGCGACAGGGAGGCACAGATACGCAGTATTTT

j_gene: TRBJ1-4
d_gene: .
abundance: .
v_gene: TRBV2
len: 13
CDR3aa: CASSVVRNEKLFF
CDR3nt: TGTGCCAGCAGTGTTGTGAGGAATGAAAAACTGTTTTTT

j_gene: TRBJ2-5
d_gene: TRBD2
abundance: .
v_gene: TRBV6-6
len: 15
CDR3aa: CATNSGGKYQETQYF
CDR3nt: TGTGCCACCAATAGCGGGGGGAAGTACCAAGAGACCCAGTACTTC

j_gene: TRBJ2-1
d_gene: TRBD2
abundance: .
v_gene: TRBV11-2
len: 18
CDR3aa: CASSSASGTFSHYNEQFF
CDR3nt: TGTGCCAGCAGCTCGGCTAGCGGAACATTTTCACACTACAATGAGCAGTTCTTC

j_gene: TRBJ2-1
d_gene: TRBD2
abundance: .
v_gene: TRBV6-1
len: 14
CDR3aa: CASKGTSGLNEQFF
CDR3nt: TGTGCCAGCAAAGGGACTAGCGGACTCAATGAGCAGTTCTTC

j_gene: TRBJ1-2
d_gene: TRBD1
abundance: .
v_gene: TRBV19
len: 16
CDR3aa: CASSIDRDRVNYGYTF
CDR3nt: TGTGCCAGTAGTATAGACCGGGACAGGGTGAACTATGGCTACACCTTC

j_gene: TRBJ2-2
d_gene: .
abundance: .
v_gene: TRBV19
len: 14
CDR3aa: CASSSQGNTGELFF
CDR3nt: TGTGCCAGTAGTAGCCAGGGGAACACCGGGGAGCTGTTTTTT

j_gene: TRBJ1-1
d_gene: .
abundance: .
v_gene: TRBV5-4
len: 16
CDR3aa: CASSLRAQGMNTEAFF
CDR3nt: TGTGCCAGCAGCCTCCGTGCACAGGGCATGAACACTGAAGCTTTCTTT

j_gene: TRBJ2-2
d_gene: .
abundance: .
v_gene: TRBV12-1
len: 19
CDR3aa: CASSWGKAGVKVNTGELFF
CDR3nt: TGTGCCAGCAGCTGGGGGAAGGCAGGGGTCAAAGTGAACACCGGGGAGCTGTTTTTT

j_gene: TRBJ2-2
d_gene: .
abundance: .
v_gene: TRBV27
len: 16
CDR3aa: CASRRDSSLYTGELFF
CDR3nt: TGTGCCAGCAGAAGAGACAGTTCTCTCTACACCGGGGAGCTGTTTTTT

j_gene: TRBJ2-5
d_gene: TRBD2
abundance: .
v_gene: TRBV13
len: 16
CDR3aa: CASSSGLAGGQETQYF
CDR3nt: TGTGCCAGCAGCTCCGGACTAGCGGGAGGGCAAGAGACCCAGTACTTC

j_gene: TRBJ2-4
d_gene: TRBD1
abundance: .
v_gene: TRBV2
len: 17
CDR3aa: CASRGTGAPLAKNIQYF
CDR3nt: TGTGCCAGCAGGGGGACAGGGGCCCCACTAGCCAAAAACATTCAGTACTTC

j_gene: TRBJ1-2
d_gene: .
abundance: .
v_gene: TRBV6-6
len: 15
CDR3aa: CASSSAGTQAYGYTF
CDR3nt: TGTGCCAGCAGTTCCGCGGGGACCCAGGCCTATGGCTACACCTTC

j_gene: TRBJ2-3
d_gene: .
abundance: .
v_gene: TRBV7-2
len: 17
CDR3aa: CASSSMGAAGPSDTQYF
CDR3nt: TGTGCCAGCAGCTCGATGGGGGCCGCTGGACCCAGTGATACGCAGTATTTT

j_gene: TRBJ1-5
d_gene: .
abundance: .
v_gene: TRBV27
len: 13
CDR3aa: CASSLQGRQPQHF
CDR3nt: TGTGCCAGCAGTTTACAGGGGCGTCAGCCCCAGCATTTT

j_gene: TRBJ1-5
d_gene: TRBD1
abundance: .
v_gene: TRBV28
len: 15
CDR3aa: CASSMGTGRNQPQHF
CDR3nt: TGTGCCAGCAGTATGGGGACAGGGAGAAATCAGCCCCAGCATTTT

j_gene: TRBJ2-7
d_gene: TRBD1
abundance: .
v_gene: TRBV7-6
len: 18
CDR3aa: CASSLGGQGESPYYEQYF
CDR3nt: TGTGCCAGCAGCTTAGGGGGACAGGGCGAAAGCCCCTACTACGAGCAGTACTTC

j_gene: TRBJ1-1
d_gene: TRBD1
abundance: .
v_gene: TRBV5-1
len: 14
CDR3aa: CASSMDRVNTEAFF
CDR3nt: TGCGCCAGCAGCATGGACAGGGTGAACACTGAAGCTTTCTTT

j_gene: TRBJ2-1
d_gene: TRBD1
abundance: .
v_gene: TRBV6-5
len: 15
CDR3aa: CASSYGTGLYNEQFF
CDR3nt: TGTGCCAGCAGTTACGGGACAGGGTTGTACAATGAGCAGTTCTTC

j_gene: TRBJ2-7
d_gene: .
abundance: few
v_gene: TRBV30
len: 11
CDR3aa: CAWSSGSEQYF
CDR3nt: TGTGCCTGGAGTTCGGGGTCCGAGCAGTACTTC

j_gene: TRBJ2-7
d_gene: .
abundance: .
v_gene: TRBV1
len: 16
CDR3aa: CTSSLRKGETLYEQYF
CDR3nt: TGCACCAGCAGCCTCCGTAAGGGGGAGACCCTCTACGAGCAGTACTTC

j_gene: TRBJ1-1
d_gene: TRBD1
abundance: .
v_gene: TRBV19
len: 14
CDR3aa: CASSIVGTGTEAFF
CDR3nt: TGTGCCAGTAGTATAGTAGGGACAGGGACTGAAGCTTTCTTT

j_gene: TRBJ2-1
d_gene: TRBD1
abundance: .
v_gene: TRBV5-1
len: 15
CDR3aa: CASSFRGQGNNEQFF
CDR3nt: TGCGCCAGCAGCTTCCGAGGACAGGGGAACAATGAGCAGTTCTTC

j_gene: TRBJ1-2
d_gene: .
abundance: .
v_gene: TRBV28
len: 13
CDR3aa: CAIKQGANYGYTF
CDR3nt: TGTGCCATCAAACAGGGAGCTAACTATGGCTACACCTTC

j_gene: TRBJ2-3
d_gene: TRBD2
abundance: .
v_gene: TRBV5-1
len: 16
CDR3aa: CASSLTSGGDLDTQYF
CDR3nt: TGCGCCAGCAGCCTAACTAGCGGGGGGGACCTAGATACGCAGTATTTT

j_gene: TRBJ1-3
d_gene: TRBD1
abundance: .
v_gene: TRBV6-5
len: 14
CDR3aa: CASSLTGVGNTIYF
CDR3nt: TGTGCCAGCAGCCTGACAGGGGTGGGAAACACCATATATTTT

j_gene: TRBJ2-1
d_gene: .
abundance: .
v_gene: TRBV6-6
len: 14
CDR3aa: CASSYSDSYNEQFF
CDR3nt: TGTGCCAGCAGTTACTCAGACTCGTACAATGAGCAGTTCTTC

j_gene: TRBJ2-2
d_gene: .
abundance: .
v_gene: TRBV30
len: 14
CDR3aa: CAWSVLVNTGELFF
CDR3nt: TGTGCCTGGAGTGTACTAGTAAACACCGGGGAGCTGTTTTTT

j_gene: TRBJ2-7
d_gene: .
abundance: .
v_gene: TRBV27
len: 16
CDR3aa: CASSGTGLTLAYEQYF
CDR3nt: TGTGCCAGCAGTGGAACGGGACTGACGCTGGCCTACGAGCAGTACTTC

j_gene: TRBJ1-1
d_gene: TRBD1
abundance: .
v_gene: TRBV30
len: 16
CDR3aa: CAWDKPTGGWDTEAFF
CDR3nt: TGTGCCTGGGACAAACCAACAGGGGGCTGGGACACTGAAGCTTTCTTT

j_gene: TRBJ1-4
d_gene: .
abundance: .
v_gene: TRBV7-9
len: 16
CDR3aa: CASSLRVAATNEKLFF
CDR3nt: TGTGCCAGCAGCTTACGTGTAGCAGCAACTAATGAAAAACTGTTTTTT

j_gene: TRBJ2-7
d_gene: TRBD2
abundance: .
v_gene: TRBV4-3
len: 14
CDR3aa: CASSPGLATYEQYF
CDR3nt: TGCGCCAGCAGCCCGGGACTAGCAACCTACGAGCAGTACTTC

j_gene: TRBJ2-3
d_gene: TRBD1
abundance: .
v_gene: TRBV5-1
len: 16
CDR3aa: CASSLGDRGSTDTQYF
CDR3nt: TGCGCCAGCAGCTTGGGGGACAGGGGAAGCACAGATACGCAGTATTTT

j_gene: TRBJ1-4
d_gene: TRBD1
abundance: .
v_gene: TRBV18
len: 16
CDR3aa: CASSPPNLAGGEKLFF
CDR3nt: TGTGCCAGCTCACCACCGAATTTAGCAGGGGGAGAAAAACTGTTTTTT

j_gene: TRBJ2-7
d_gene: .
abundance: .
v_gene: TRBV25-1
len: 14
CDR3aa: CASSELAGNYEQYF
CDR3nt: TGTGCCAGCAGTGAATTGGCAGGGAACTACGAGCAGTACTTC

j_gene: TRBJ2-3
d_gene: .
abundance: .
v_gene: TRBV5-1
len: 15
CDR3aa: CASSRADPSTDTQYF
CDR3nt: TGCGCCAGCAGTAGAGCGGATCCTAGCACAGATACGCAGTATTTT

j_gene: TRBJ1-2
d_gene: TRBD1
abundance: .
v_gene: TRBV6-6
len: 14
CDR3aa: CASRPGQAAMGYTF
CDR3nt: TGTGCCAGCAGGCCCGGACAGGCGGCGATGGGCTACACCTTC

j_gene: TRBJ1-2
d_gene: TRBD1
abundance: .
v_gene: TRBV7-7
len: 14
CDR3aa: CASSGDRVPYGYTF
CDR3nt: TGTGCTAGCAGCGGGGACAGGGTTCCCTATGGCTACACCTTC

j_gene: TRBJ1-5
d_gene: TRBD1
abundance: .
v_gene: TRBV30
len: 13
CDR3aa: CAYSRDRGQPQHF
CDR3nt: TGTGCCTATTCTAGGGACAGGGGCCAGCCCCAGCATTTT

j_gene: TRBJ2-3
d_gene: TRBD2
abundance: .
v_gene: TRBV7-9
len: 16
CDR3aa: CASSLVTSGSTDTQYF
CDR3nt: TGTGCCAGCAGCTTAGTAACTAGCGGCAGCACAGATACGCAGTATTTT